The present entry profiles one TCR beta chain with its context. This sample is drawn from a study of T-cell reconstitution after alpha-beta-depleted transplantation in children. Germline CDR1 reads SGHTA; CDR2 reads FQGTGA. The trim removed 5 bases at V and 3 bases at J, leaving 5 bases unmatched. The CDR3 is 16 residues long. The TCRbeta library was prepared with unique molecular identifiers. Using its own MiXCR run on the PCR reads, TCRdb lists one record per CDR3 protein. The sample contains around 480,000 distinct CDR3 sequences, around a third of which appear only once. The starting material was PBMCs from the stem cell graft donor, obtained from the stem cell graft. The rearrangement links TRBV7-3 to TRBJ2-1; 12 positions agree with TRBD2. This receptor was identified in a human donor who donated a stem cell graft to a child with aplastic anemia. CDR3 nucleotide sequence: TGTGCCAGCAGCCACACGGGACTAGCGGGCTACAATGAGCAGTTCTTC. Protein product: CASSHTGLAGYNEQFF.